The source of this T cell receptor (beta chain) is a study of T cells after posttransplantation cyclophosphamide. Germline assignment: CDR1 MNHNY and CDR2 SVGAGI (reference sequence). This CDR3 spans 15 amino acids. Trimming shortened V by 2 bases and J by 3 bases, and 11 bases separated the two germline ends. Profiled with immunoSEQ multiplex PCR; TCRdb holds only in-frame clones, not every one. The table records some 45,000 clones, around 91% of them present only once. Treatment was busulfan-fludarabine conditioning, a marrow graft, and cyclophosphamide on days +3 and +4. This receptor was obtained from a male patient aged 60 to 75 who received an allogeneic stem cell transplant from a related donor and was CMV-positive. A share of the T cells may be of graft donor origin. The gene calls are TRBV6-6 and TRBJ1-3; weak D call: TRBD1 (6 bases). The starting material was PBMCs, obtained 55 to 70 days after allogeneic stem cell transplant with posttransplant cyclophosphamide. The CDR3, as DNA: TGTGCCAGCAGTTACGGCAGGGGTATTGGAAACACCATATATTTT. Protein product: CASSYGRGIGNTIYF.